This record looks at one T cell receptor (beta chain) sequence and its context. No antigen is known for it. This sample is part of a study of cytomegalovirus exposure and HLA in healthy donors. As for the study in general: Researchers previously reported finding about 110 million unique TCR beta sequences from approximately 190 million T cells.

Study-wide findings and caveats: It was taken for granted in presence/absence analyses that sequencing depth across donors was roughly uniform.

Germline V lookup: CDR1 SNHLY, CDR2 FYNNEI. CDR3 size: 15 residues. The germline V and J ends were trimmed by 3 bases and 6 bases, with 14 bases remaining between them. PCR employed 60 Vbeta and 13 Jbeta primers. Libraries were prepared by immunoSEQ multiplex PCR; TCRdb keeps only in-frame clonotypes and omits some of them. The profile shows some 150,000 clones, more than 75% of them singletons. The chain combines TRBV2 with TRBJ2-2; D possibly corresponds to TRBD2 (6 bases). The sequence was obtained from a male donor in good health and CMV-seronegative. Material: PBMCs. CDR3 sequence: CASSDVGGSAGELFF. For the CDR3, the DNA is TGTGCCAGCAGTGATGTAGGAGGGTCGGCCGGGGAGCTGTTTTTT.